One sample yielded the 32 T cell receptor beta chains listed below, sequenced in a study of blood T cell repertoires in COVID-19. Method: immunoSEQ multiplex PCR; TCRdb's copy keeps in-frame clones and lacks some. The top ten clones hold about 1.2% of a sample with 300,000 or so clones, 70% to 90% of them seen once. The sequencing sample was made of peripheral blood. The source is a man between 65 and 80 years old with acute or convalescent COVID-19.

CDR3 nucleotides: TGTGCCAGCAGGCGTCCGGGACAGCTGGTCTACGAGCAGTACTTC. Its protein is CASRRPGQLVYEQYF. The J gene is TRBJ2-7, the V gene TRBV6-5, with 7 positions matching TRBD1. V lost 6 bases and J lost 3; bases outside the gene matches: 11. Germline CDR1 MNHEY, CDR2 SVGAGI. The CDR3 sequence is 15 residues long.

CDR3 nucleotides: TGTGCCAGCAGCTACTTCGGACAGTCTAATGAAAAACTGTTTTTT. It codes for CASSYFGQSNEKLFF. The chain has TRBV5-6 and TRBJ1-4, with D perhaps matching TRBD1 (6 bases). In germline, CDR1 is SGHDT, CDR2 YYEEEE. V was clipped by 3 bases and J by 3 bases, with 12 bases between them. The CDR3 loop spans 15 amino acids. The full variable domain, its missing parts supplied by reference TRBV5-6 and TRBJ1-4, is DAGVTQSPTHLIKTRGQQVTLRCSPKSGHDTVSWYQQALGQGPQFIFQYYEEEERQRGNFPDRFSGHQFPNYSSELNVNALLLGDSALYLCASSYFGQSNEKLFFGSGTQLSVL.

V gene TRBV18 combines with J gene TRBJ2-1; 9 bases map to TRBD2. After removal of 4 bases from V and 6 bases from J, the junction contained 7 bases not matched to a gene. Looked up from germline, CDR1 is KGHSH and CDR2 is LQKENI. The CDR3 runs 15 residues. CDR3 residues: CASSRTSVGSNEQFF. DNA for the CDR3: TGTGCCAGCTCACGGACTAGCGTTGGGAGCAATGAGCAGTTCTTC.

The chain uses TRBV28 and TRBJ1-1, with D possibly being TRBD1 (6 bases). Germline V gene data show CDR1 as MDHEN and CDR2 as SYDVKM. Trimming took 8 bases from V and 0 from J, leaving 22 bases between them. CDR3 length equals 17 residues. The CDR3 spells CASGSSEDSPMNTEAFF. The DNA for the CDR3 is TGTGCCAGCGGGTCGTCTGAGGACAGCCCCATGAACACTGAAGCTTTCTTT.

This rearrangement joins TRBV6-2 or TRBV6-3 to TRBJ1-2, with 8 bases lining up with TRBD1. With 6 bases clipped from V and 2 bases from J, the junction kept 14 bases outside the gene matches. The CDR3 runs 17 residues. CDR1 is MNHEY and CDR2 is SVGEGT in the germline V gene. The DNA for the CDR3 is TGTGCCAGCAGCCGGGGGATTGGACAGGGAGTAAACTATGGCTACACCTTC. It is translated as CASSRGIGQGVNYGYTF.

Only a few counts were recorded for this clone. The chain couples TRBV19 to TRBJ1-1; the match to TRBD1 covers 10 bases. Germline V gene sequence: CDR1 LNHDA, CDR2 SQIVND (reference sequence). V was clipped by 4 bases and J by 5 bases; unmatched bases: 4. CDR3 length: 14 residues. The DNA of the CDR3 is TGTGCCAGTAGTAGCGACAGGGGGCGGACTGAAGCTTTCTTT. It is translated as CASSSDRGRTEAFF.

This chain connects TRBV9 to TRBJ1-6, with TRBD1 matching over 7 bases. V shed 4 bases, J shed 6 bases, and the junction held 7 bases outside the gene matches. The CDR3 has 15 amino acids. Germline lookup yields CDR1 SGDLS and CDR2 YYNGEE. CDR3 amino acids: CASSMGTDRNSPLHF. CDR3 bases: TGTGCCAGCAGCATGGGGACAGACCGTAATTCACCCCTCCACTTT.

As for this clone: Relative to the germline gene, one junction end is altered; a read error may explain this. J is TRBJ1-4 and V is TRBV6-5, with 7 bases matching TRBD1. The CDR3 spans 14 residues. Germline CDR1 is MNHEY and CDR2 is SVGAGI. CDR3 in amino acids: CASNQPGWLQGKSF. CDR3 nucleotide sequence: TGTGCCAGCAATCAACCTGGCTGGTTACAGGGGAAATCTTTT.

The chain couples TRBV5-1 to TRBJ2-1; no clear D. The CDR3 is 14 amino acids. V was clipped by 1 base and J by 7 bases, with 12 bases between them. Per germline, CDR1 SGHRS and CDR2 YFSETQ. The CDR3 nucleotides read TGCGCCAGCAGCTTGACCGTGGGCACGAATGAGCAGTTCTTC. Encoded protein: CASSLTVGTNEQFF.

CDR3 residues: CASRAPGQGEQYF. CDR3 sequence (DNA): TGTGCCAGCAGAGCACCGGGACAGGGCGAGCAGTACTTC. V is TRBV6-5 and J is TRBJ2-7, with 9 bases lining up with TRBD1. The CDR3 is 13 residues long. The junction had 6 bases not matched to a gene; V was cut back by 6 bases and J by 6 bases. Looked up from germline, CDR1 is MNHEY and CDR2 is SVGAGI.

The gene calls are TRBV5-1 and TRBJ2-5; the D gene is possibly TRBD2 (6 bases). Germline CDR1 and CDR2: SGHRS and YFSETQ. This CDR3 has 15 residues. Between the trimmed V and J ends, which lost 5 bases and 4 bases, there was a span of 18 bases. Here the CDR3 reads CASSQNGQGGETQYF. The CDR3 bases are TGCGCCAGCAGTCAAAACGGGCAGGGAGGAGAGACCCAGTACTTC. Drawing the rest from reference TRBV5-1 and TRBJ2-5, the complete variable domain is KAGVTQTPRYLIKTRGQQVTLSCSPISGHRSVSWYQQTPGQGLQFLFEYFSETQRNKGNFPGRFSGRQFSNSRSEMNVSTLELGDSALYLCASSQNGQGGETQYFGPGTRLLVL.

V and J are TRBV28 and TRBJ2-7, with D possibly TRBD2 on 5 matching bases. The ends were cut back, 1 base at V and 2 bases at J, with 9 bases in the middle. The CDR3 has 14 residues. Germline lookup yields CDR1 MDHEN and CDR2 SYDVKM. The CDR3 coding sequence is TGTGCCAGCAGTTTATCCACCGGGGCCTACGAGCAGTACTTC. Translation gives CASSLSTGAYEQYF.

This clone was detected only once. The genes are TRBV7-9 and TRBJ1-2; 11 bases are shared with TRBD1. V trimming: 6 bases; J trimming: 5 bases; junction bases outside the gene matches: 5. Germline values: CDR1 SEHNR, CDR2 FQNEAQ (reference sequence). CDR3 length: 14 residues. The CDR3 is CASRRGQGAYGYTF. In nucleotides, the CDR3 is TGTGCCAGCAGACGCGGACAGGGGGCATATGGCTACACCTTC.

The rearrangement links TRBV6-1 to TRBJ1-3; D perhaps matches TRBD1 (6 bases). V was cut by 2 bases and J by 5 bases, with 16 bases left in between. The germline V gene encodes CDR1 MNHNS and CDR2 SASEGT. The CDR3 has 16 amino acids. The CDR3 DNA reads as TGTGCCAGCAGTGAAAGGCGAAGGGGGGGCAGAAACACCATATATTTT. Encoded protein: CASSERRRGGRNTIYF.

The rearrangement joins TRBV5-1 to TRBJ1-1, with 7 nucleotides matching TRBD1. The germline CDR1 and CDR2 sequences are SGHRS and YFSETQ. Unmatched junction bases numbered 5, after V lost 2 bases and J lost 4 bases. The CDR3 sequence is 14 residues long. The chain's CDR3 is CASSFTGEVTEAFF. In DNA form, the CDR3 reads TGCGCCAGCAGCTTCACAGGGGAGGTCACTGAAGCTTTCTTT. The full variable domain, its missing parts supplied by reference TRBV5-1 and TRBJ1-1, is KAGVTQTPRYLIKTRGQQVTLSCSPISGHRSVSWYQQTPGQGLQFLFEYFSETQRNKGNFPGRFSGRQFSNSRSEMNVSTLELGDSALYLCASSFTGEVTEAFFGQGTRLTVV.

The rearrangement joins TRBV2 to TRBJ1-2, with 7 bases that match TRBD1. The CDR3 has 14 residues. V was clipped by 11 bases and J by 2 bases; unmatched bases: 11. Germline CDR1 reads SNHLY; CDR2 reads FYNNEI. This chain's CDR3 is CADTPGQLNYGYTF. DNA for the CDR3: TGTGCCGACACTCCGGGACAGCTGAACTATGGCTACACCTTC.

The CDR3 bases are TGTGCCAGCAGTTTAAGGGGTCAGCCCCAGCATTTT. Amino acids: CASSLRGQPQHF. The chain links TRBV27 to TRBJ1-5, with D possibly being TRBD1 (5 bases). CDR1 MNHEY and CDR2 SMNVEV come from the germline V gene (reference sequence). The V and J ends lost 2 bases and 6 bases respectively, with 5 bases between them. This CDR3 spans 12 amino acids.

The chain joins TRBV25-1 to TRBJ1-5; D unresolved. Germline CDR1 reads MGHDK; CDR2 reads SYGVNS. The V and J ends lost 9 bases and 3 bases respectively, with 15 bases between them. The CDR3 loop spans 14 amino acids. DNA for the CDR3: TGTGCCAGTGCTCCGGCCGGGTCCAATCAGCCCCAGCATTTT. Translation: CASAPAGSNQPQHF.

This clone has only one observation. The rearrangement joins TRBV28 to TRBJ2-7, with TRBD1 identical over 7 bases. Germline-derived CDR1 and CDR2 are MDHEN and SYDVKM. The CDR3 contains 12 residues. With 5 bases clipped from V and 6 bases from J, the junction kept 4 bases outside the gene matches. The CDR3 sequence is CASSVNRGEQYF. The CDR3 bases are TGTGCCAGCAGTGTCAACAGGGGCGAGCAGTACTTC.

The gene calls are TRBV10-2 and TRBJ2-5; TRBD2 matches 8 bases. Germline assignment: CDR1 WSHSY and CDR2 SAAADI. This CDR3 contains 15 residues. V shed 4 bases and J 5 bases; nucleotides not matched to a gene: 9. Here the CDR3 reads CASSGRTSRAETQYF. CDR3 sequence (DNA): TGCGCCAGCAGTGGGCGGACTAGCAGGGCGGAGACCCAGTACTTC.

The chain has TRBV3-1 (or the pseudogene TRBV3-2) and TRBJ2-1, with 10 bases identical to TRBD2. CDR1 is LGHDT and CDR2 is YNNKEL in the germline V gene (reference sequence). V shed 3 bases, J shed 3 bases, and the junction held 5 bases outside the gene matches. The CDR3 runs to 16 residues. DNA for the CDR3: TGTGCCAGCAGCCAGGCTAGCGGGAGAGGCTACAATGAGCAGTTCTTC. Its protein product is CASSQASGRGYNEQFF.

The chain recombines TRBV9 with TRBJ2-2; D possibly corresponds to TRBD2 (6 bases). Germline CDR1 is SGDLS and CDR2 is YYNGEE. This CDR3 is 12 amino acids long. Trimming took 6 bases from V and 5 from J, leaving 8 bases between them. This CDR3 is CASTGVTGELFF. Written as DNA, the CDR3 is TGTGCCAGCACGGGGGTAACCGGGGAGCTGTTTTTT.

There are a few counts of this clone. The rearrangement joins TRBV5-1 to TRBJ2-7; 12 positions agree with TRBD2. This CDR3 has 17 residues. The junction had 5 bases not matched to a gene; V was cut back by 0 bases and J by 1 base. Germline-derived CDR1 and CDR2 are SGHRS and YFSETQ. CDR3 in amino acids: CASSLVSSGRGSYEQYF. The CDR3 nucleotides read TGCGCCAGCAGCTTGGTATCTAGCGGGAGGGGGTCCTACGAGCAGTACTTC.

CDR3 protein: CASSLDGGGRTGELFF. CDR3 coding DNA: TGTGCCAGCAGCCTAGACGGGGGAGGAAGAACCGGGGAGCTGTTTTTT. The J gene is TRBJ2-2, the V gene TRBV6-2 or TRBV6-3; the D gene is possibly TRBD2 (6 bases). Germline assignment: CDR1 MNHEY and CDR2 SVGEGT. V was clipped by 6 bases and J by 5 bases, with 19 bases between them. The CDR3 has 16 amino acids.

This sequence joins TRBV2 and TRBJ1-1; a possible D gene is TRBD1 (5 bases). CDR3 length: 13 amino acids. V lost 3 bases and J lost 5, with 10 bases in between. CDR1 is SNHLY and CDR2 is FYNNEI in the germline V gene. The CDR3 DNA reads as TGTGCCAGCAGTGATCGGGGGGGGACTGAAGCTTTCTTT. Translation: CASSDRGGTEAFF.

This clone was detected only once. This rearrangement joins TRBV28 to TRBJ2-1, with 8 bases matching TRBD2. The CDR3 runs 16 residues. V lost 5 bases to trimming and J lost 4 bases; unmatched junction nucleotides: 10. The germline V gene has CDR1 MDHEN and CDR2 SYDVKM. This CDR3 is CASSKTSDILYNEQFF. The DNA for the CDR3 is TGTGCCAGCAGTAAGACTAGCGACATACTGTACAATGAGCAGTTCTTC.

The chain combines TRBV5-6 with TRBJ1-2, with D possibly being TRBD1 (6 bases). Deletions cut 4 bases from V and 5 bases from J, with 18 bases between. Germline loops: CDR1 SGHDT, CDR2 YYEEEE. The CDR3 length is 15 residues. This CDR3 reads CASSPSKRGWYGYTF. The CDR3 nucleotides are TGTGCCAGCAGCCCCTCCAAGAGGGGGTGGTATGGCTACACCTTC.

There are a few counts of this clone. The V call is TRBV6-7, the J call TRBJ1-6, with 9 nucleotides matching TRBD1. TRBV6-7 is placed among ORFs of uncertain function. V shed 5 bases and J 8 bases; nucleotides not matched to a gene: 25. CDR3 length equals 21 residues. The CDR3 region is CASSHLSPGQGFESTHSPLHF. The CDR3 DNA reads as TGTGCCAGCAGTCACCTGAGTCCGGGACAGGGTTTCGAATCAACACATTCACCCCTCCACTTT.

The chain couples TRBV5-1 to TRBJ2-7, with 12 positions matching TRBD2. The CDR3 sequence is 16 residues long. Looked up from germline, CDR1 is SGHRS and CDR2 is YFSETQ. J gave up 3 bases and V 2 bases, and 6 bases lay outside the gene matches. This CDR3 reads CASSLGGLAGNYEQYF. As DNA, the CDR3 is TGCGCCAGCAGCTTAGGCGGACTAGCGGGAAACTACGAGCAGTACTTC.

The CDR3 nucleotides read TGTGCCAGCAGCCGAATGCGACAGGGCGGGGAGACCCAGTACTTC. This sequence encodes CASSRMRQGGETQYF. The rearrangement joins TRBV3-1 (or the pseudogene TRBV3-2) to TRBJ2-5; 7 bases fit TRBD1. Germline CDR1 reads LGHDT; CDR2 reads YNNKEL (reference sequence). Losses at the gene ends were 4 bases for V and 5 bases for J; bases not matched to a gene: 10. This CDR3 has 15 residues.

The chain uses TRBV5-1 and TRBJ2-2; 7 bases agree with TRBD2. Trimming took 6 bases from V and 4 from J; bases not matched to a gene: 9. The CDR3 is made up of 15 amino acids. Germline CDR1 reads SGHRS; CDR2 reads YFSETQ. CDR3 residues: CASKGSGIGTGELFF. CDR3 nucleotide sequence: TGCGCCAGCAAGGGAAGCGGGATCGGCACCGGGGAGCTGTTTTTT.

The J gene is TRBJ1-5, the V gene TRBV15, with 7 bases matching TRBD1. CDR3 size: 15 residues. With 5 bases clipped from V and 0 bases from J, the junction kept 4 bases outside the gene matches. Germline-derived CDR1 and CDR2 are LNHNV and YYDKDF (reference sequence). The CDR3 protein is CATSPGTASNQPQHF. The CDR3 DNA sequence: TGTGCCACCAGCCCCGGGACAGCTAGCAATCAGCCCCAGCATTTT.